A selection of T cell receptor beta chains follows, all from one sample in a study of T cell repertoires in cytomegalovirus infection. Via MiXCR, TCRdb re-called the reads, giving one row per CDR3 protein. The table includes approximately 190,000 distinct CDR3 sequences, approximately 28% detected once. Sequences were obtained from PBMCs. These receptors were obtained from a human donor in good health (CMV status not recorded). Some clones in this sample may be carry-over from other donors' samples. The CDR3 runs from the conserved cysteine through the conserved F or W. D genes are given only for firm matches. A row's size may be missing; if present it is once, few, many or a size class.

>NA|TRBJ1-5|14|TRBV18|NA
TGTGCCAGCTCACCGTCAGGGGTCAATCAGCCCCAGCATTTT
CASSPSGVNQPQHF
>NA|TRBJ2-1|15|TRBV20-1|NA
TGCAGTGCTAGAGCCCGAAAGGGCCTTTACAATGAGCAGTTCTTC
CSARARKGLYNEQFF
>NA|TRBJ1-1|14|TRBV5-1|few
TGCGCCAGCAGCCCTCTTCAGGGGACCACTGAAGCTTTCTTT
CASSPLQGTTEAFF
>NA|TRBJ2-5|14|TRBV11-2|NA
TGTGCCAGCAGCCCTTCGGGCTGGGGGGCGACCCAGTACTTC
CASSPSGWGATQYF
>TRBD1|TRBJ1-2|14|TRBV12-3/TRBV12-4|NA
TGTGCCAGCAGCGCTACAGGGGGGCGTTATGGCTACACCTTC
CASSATGGRYGYTF
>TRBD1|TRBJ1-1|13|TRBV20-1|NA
TGCAGTGCGCCACGGACAGGGGGGACTGAAGCTTTCTTT
CSAPRTGGTEAFF
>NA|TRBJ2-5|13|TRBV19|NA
TGTGCCACCTCTGTGTCCTACCAAGAGACCCAGTACTTC
CATSVSYQETQYF
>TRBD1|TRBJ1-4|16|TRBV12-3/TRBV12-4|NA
TGTGCCAGCAGCCCGGCCCGGCAGGGGGCGGGAGAAAAACTGTTTTTT
CASSPARQGAGEKLFF
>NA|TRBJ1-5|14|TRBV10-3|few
TGTGCCATCAGTGAGTCTGGGGGCTGGGGGCCCCAGCATTTT
CAISESGGWGPQHF
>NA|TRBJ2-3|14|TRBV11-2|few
TGTGCCAGCAGCTTAAGGGGGGCAGGAGATACGCAGTATTTT
CASSLRGAGDTQYF
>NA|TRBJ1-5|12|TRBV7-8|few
TGTGCCAGCAGCTTAGCGGGGACGTCCCAGCATTTT
CASSLAGTSQHF
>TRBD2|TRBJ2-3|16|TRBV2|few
TGTGCCAGCCGCCGGACTAGCGGGGCGAGCACAGATACGCAGTATTTT
CASRRTSGASTDTQYF
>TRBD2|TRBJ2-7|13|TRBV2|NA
TGTGCCAGCAACCCAGCGGGGGTCTTAGAGCAGTACTTC
CASNPAGVLEQYF
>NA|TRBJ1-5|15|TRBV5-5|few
TGTGCCAGCAGCTTGAGAGGGGAAGGGGGTCAGCCCCAGCATTTT
CASSLRGEGGQPQHF
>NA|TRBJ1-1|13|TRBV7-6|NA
TGTGCCAGCGGGTTGGGGAGGATCACTGAAGCTTTCTTT
CASGLGRITEAFF
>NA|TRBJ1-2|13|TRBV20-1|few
TGCAGTGCTAGACTGGCGGCGCTCTATGGCTACACCTTC
CSARLAALYGYTF
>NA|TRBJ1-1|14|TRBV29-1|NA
TGCAGCGTTGAGGCATTGGTCTTAAACACTGAAGCTTTCTTT
CSVEALVLNTEAFF
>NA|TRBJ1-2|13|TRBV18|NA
TGTGCCAGCTCACTCCCTCAGGGTCTTGGCTACACCTTC
CASSLPQGLGYTF
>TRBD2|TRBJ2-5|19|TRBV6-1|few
TGTGCCAGCACCAAGGGGGTAGCGGGGCAATGGGGGCCACAAGAGACCCAGTACTTC
CASTKGVAGQWGPQETQYF
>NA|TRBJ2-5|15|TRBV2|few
TGTGCCAGCAGACGGGACACTCCCCGGGAAGAGACCCAGTACTTC
CASRRDTPREETQYF
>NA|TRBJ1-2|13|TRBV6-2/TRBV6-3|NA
TGTGCCAGCGTGGCGGATGCTAACTATGGCTACACCTTC
CASVADANYGYTF
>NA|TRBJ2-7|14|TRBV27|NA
TGTGCCAGCAGTTCCCTTCAATTACGGAACGAGCAGTACTTC
CASSSLQLRNEQYF
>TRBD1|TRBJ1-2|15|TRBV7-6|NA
TGTGCCAGCAGTGCCGGGACAGGGAGTAACTATGGCTACACCTTC
CASSAGTGSNYGYTF
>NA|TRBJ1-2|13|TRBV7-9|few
TGTGCCAGCAGCTTCGCAGGGACCTATGGCTACACCTTC
CASSFAGTYGYTF
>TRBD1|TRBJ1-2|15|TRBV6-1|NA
TGTACCAGCAGCACCGGGACAGGTCCCAACTATGGCTACACCTTC
CTSSTGTGPNYGYTF
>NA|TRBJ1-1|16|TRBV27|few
TGTGCCAGCAGTTTAATTGCGGGACGGATGAACACTGAAGCTTTCTTT
CASSLIAGRMNTEAFF
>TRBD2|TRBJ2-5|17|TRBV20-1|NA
TGCAGTGCTATCGCTCCTAGCGGGGGGGCCCTTGAAGAGACCCAGTACTTC
CSAIAPSGGALEETQYF
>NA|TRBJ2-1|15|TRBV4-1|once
TGCGCCAGCAGCCCGACACCCACTGCCTACAATGAGCAGTTCTTC
CASSPTPTAYNEQFF
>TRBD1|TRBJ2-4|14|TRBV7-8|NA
TGTGCCAGCAGCCCCCCGCAGGGGGCCGACATTCAGTACTTC
CASSPPQGADIQYF
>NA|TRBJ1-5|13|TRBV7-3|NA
TGTGCCAGCAGCCCCCTTGGGAATCAGCCCCAGCATTTT
CASSPLGNQPQHF
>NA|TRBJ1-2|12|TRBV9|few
TGTGCCAGCAGCGACCCAGGGCGCGGCTACACCTTC
CASSDPGRGYTF
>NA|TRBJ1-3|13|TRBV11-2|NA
TGTGCCAGCAGCTCGGCCGACGGAAACACCATATATTTT
CASSSADGNTIYF
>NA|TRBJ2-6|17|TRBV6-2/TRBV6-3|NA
TGTGCCAGCAGTTACCCCACCAACTCCATAGGGGCCAACGTCCTGACTTTC
CASSYPTNSIGANVLTF
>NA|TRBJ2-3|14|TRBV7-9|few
TGTGCCAGCAGCCTGGGACTTCGCACAGATACGCAGTATTTT
CASSLGLRTDTQYF
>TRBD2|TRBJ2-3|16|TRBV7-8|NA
TGTGCCAGCAGCTTAGTACTAGCGGGGGTTTCTGATACGCAGTATTTT
CASSLVLAGVSDTQYF
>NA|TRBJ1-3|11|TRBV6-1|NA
TGTGCCAGCAGTTTGGGAAACACCATATATTTT
CASSLGNTIYF
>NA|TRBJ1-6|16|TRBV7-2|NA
TGTGCCAGCAGCTTATTCGGCAGGGACGTTGCTTCACCCCTCCACTTT
CASSLFGRDVASPLHF
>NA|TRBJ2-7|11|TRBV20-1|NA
TGCAGTGCTGGGCCAGCCTACGAGCAGTACTTC
CSAGPAYEQYF
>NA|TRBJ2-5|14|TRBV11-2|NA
TGTGCCAGCAGCCCCGAGCCTGAGGGAGAGACCCAGTACTTC
CASSPEPEGETQYF
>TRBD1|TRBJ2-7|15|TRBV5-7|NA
TGTGCCAGCAGCTTGCCCGGACAGGACTCCTACGAGCAGTACTTC
CASSLPGQDSYEQYF
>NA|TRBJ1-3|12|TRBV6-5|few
TGTGCCAGCAGGAGCTCTGGAAACACCATATATTTT
CASRSSGNTIYF
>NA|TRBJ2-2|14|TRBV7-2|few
TGTGCCAGCAGCTTAGTGGGGCAGACCGGGGAGCTGTTTTTT
CASSLVGQTGELFF
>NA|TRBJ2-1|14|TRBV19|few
TGTGCCAGTGGGATGGGACGGGCATACGGTGAGCAGTTCTTC
CASGMGRAYGEQFF
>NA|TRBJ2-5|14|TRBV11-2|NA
TGTGCCAGCAGCTTGGGCCTAGGAGGGGAGACCCAGTACTTC
CASSLGLGGETQYF